This record concerns one T cell receptor (beta chain) sequence. This sample is drawn from a study of CD8+ T cells in alopecia areata. Sequencing used cDNA as its template, made by extracting RNA and reverse transcribing it. The method was immunoSEQ multiplex PCR; TCRdb's version includes in-frame clones alone and lacks a portion of them. This table has approximately 11,000 clones, approximately 60% appearing once. CDR3 length equals 16 residues. The trim removed 5 bases at V and 1 base at J, leaving 6 bases unmatched. From germline, CDR1 is SGHTA and CDR2 FQGNSA. Sampling of alopecia areata patients yielded lesional scalp punch biopsies as well as peripheral blood.

The chain is built from TRBV7-2 and TRBJ2-3; 10 bases match TRBD1. This sequence originates from a human donor with alopecia areata. The sample in question was skin, obtained at week 0. CDR3 nucleotide sequence: TGTGCCAGCAGCAACAGGACAGGGGGTCGCACAGATACGCAGTATTTT. Protein product: CASSNRTGGRTDTQYF.